The clone carrying this T cell receptor beta chain showed up just a few times. This entry comes from a study of blood T cell repertoires in COVID-19. Study as a whole: Researchers got acute and convalescent COVID-19 samples from the United States, Italy and Spain. From T cells, B-cell-depleted T cells, or PBMCs came the material, which was cDNA or gDNA.

It was during active infection that Seattle patients were enrolled and then longitudinally followed. V was clipped by 0 bases and J by 3 bases, with 9 bases between them. Germline CDR1 and CDR2: SGDLS and YYNGEE. This CDR3 is 15 amino acids long. Original analysis: From reference gene primer amplification, estimates of nucleated cell counts were derived. Sequencing was performed with immunoSEQ multiplex PCR; in TCRdb, only in-frame clones are kept and a portion is missing. V, J and clone size were drawn from that table, and D and trimming were deduced from the DNA. The table includes roughly 150,000 clones, about 88% detected once.

This chain connects TRBV9 to TRBJ1-4; tentative D call: TRBD1 (6 bases). This sequence originates from a woman of 80 years or more with COVID-19, enrolled during active disease. Sequencing input: peripheral blood. This CDR3 is CASSVGQVPNEKLFF. As DNA, the CDR3 is TGTGCCAGCAGCGTAGGACAGGTCCCTAATGAAAAACTGTTTTTT. Full variable domain (remainder filled in from reference TRBV9 and TRBJ1-4): DSGVTQTPKHLITATGQRVTLRCSPRSGDLSVYWYQQSLDQGLQFLIQYYNGEERAKGNILERFSAQQFPDLHSELNLSSLELGDSALYFCASSVGQVPNEKLFFGSGTQLSVL.